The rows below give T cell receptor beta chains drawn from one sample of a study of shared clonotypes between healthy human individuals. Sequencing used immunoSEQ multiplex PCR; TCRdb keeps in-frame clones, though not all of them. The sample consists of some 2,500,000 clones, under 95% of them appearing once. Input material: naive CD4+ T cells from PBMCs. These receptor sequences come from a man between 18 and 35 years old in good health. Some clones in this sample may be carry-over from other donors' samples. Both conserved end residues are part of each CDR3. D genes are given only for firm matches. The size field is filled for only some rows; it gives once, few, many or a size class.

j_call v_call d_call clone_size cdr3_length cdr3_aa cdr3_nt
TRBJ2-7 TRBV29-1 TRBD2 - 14 CSVGLTSGSYEQYF TGCAGCGTTGGGTTGACTAGCGGGAGCTATGAGCAGTACTTC
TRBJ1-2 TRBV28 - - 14 CASGLYKANYGYTF TGTGCCAGCGGCCTATACAAGGCCAACTATGGCTACACCTTC
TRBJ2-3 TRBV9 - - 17 CASSDSGSHRGTDTQYF TGTGCCAGCAGCGACTCTGGGTCCCACCGGGGGACAGATACGCAGTATTTT
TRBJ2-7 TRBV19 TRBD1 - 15 CASRTGTGGVYEQYF TGTGCCAGTAGAACCGGGACAGGGGGCGTCTACGAGCAGTACTTC
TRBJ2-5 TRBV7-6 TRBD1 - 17 CASSSQPPGQGEETQYF TGTGCCAGCAGCTCGCAACCACCTGGACAGGGTGAAGAGACCCAGTACTTC
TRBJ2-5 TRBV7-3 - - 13 CASSLTLQETQYF TGTGCCAGCAGCTTAACGCTCCAAGAGACCCAGTACTTC
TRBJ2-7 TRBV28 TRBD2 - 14 CASSISGRFYEQYF TGTGCCAGCAGTATAAGCGGGAGGTTCTACGAGCAGTACTTC
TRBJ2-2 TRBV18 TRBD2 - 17 CASSKPGLAGRTGELFF TGTGCCAGCTCAAAACCGGGACTAGCGGGACGCACCGGGGAGCTGTTTTTT
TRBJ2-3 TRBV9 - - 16 CASSVGFTSSTDTQYF TGTGCCAGCAGCGTAGGCTTCACTTCTAGCACAGATACGCAGTATTTT
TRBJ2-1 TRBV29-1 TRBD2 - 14 CSVLGLAGSNEQFF TGCAGCGTTCTGGGCCTAGCGGGAAGTAATGAGCAGTTCTTC
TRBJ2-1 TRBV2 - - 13 CASSETEYNEQFF TGTGCCAGCAGTGAAACGGAGTACAATGAGCAGTTCTTC
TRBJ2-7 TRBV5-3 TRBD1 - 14 CARSSGTGVQDVYF TGTGCCAGAAGCTCCGGGACAGGGGTCCAAGATGTGTACTTC
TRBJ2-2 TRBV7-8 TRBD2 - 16 CASSKGLATNTGELFF TGTGCCAGCAGCAAGGGACTAGCGACGAACACCGGGGAGCTGTTTTTT
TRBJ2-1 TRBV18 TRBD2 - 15 CASSPPGLAGEGQFF TGTGCCAGCTCACCCCCTGGACTAGCGGGAGAGGGGCAGTTCTTC
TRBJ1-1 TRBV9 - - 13 CASSVDEAEEAFF TGTGCCAGCAGCGTAGACGAGGCAGAAGAAGCTTTCTTT
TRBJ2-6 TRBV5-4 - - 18 CASSKRHTLLSGANVLTF TGTGCCAGCAGTAAACGCCATACCCTTCTCTCTGGGGCCAACGTCCTGACTTTC
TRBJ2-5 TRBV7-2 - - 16 CASSQGGLMLEETQYF TGTGCCAGCAGCCAAGGGGGGCTAATGTTGGAGGAGACCCAGTACTTC
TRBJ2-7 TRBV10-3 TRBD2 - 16 CAIKEGLAGAPYEQYF TGTGCCATCAAAGAGGGACTAGCGGGGGCCCCCTACGAGCAGTACTTC
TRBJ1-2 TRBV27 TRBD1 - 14 CASSFRTGSYGYTF TGTGCCAGCAGTTTTCGGACAGGGAGCTATGGCTACACCTTC
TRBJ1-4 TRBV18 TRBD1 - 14 CASSQDRDNEKLFF TGTGCCAGCTCACAGGACAGGGACAATGAAAAACTGTTTTTT
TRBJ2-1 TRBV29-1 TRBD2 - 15 CSVEGGGGTYNEQFF TGCAGCGTTGAAGGGGGCGGGGGAACCTACAATGAGCAGTTCTTC
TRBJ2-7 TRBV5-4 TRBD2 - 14 CASSSGLAFYEQYF TGTGCCAGCAGCTCGGGACTAGCATTCTACGAGCAGTACTTC
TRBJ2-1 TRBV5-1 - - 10 CASSGNEQFF TGCGCCAGCAGCGGGAATGAGCAGTTCTTC
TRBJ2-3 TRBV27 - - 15 CASSLWVGATDTQYF TGTGCCAGCAGTTTATGGGTGGGGGCGACCGATACGCAGTATTTT
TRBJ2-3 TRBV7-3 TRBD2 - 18 CASSLPSGRSVGLDTQYF TGTGCCAGCAGCCTTCCTAGCGGGAGATCGGTGGGGCTAGATACGCAGTATTTT
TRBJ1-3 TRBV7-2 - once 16 CASSLARQSGRNTIYF TGTGCCAGCAGCTTAGCTAGACAGTCTGGGAGAAACACCATATATTTT
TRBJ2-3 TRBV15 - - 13 CATSRDLQDTQYF TGTGCCACCAGCAGAGATCTACAAGATACGCAGTATTTT
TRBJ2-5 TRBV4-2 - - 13 CASSPPGAREQYF TGTGCCAGCAGCCCCCCCGGGGCCCGGGAGCAGTACTTC
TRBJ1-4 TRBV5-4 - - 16 CASSLFTGSPNEKLFF TGTGCCAGCAGCTTATTTACGGGCAGCCCTAATGAAAAACTGTTTTTT